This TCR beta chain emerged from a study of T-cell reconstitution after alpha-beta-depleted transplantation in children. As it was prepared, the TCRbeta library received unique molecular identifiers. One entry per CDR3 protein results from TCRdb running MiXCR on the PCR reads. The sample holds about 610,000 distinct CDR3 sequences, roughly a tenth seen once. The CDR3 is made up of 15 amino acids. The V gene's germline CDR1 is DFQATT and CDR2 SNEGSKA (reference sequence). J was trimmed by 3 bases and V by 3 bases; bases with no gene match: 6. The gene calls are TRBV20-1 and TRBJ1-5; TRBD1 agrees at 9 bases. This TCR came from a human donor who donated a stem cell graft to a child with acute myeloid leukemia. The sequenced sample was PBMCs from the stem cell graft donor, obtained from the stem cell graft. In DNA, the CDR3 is TGCAGTGCTAGTGACAGGGGGTTCTTCAATCAGCCCCAGCATTTT. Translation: CSASDRGFFNQPQHF.